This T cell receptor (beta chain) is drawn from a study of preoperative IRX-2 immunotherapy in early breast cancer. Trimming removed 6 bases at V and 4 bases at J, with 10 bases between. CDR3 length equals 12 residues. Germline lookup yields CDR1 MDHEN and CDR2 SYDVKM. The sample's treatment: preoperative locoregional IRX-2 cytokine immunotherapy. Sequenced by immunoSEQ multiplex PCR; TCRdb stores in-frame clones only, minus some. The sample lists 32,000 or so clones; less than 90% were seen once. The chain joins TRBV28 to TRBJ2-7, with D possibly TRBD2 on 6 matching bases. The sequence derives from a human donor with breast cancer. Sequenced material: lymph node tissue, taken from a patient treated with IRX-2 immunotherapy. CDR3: CASREGPYEQYF. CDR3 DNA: TGTGCCAGCAGGGAGGGGCCGTACGAGCAGTACTTC.